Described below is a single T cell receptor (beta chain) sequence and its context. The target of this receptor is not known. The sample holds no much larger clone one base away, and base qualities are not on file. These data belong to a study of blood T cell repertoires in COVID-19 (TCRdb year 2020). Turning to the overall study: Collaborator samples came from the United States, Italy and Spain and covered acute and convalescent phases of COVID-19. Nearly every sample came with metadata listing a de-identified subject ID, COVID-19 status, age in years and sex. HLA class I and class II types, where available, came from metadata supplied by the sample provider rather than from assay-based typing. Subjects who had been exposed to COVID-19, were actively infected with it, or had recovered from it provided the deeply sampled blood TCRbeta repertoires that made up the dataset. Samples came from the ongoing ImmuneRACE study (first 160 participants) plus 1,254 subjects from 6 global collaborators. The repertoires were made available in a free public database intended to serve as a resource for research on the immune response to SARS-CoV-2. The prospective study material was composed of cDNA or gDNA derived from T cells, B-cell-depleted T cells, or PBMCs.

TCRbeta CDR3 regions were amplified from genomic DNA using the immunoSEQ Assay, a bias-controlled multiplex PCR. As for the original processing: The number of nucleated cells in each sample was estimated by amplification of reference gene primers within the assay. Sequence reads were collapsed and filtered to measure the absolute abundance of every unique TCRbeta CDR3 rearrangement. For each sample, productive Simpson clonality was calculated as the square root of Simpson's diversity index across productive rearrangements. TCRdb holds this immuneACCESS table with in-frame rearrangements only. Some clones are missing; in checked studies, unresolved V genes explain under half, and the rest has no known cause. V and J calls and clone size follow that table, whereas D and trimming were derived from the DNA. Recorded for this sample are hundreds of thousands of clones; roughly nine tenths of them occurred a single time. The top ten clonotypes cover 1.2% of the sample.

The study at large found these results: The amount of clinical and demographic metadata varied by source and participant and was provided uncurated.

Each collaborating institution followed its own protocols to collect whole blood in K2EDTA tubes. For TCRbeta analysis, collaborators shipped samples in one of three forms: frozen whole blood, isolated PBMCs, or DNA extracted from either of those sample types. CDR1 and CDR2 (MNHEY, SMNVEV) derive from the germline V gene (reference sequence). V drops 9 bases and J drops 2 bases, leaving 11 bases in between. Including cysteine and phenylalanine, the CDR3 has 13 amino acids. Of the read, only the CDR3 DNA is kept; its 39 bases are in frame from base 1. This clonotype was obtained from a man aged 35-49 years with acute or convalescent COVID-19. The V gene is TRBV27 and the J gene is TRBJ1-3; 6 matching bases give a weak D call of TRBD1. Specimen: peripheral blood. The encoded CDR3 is CASSTGTGNTIYF. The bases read TGTGCCAGTTCGACAGGTACTGGAAACACCATATATTTT.